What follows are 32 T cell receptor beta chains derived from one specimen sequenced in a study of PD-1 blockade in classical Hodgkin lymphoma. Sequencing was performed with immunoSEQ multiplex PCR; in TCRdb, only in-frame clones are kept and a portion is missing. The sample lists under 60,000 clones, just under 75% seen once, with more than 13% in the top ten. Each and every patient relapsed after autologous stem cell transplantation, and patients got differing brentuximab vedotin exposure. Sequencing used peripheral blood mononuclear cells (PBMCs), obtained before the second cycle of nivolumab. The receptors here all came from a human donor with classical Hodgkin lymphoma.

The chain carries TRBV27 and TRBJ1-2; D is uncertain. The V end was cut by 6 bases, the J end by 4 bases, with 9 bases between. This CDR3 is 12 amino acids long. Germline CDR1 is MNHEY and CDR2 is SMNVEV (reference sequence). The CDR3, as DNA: TGTGCCAGCAGGGAGAGCAGCTATGGCTACACCTTC. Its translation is CASRESSYGYTF.

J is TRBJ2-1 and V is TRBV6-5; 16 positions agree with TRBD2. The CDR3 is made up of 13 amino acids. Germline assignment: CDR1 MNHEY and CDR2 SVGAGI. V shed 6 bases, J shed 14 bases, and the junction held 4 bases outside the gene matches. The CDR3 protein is CASRTGTSGREFF. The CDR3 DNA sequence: TGTGCCAGCAGGACCGGGACTAGCGGGAGGGAGTTCTTC.

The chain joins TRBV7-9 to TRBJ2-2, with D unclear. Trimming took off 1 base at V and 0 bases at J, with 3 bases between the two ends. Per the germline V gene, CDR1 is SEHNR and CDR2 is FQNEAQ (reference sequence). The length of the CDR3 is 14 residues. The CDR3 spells CASSLGTNTGELFF. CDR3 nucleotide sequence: TGTGCCAGCAGCTTAGGGACGAACACCGGGGAGCTGTTTTTT. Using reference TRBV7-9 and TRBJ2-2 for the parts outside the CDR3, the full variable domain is DTGVSQNPRHKITKRGQNVTFRCDPISEHNRLYWYRQTLGQGPEFLTYFQNEAQLEKSRLLSDRFSAERPKGSFSTLEIQRTEQGDSAMYLCASSLGTNTGELFFGEGSRLTVL.

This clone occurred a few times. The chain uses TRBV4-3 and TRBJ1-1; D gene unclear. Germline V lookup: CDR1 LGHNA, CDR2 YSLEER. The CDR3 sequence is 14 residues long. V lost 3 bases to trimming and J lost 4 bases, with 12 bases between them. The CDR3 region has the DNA TGCGCCAGCAGCCACCAAGTCGTTGCCACTGAAGCTTTCTTT. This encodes CASSHQVVATEAFF.

CDR3 loop: CASSLWGSANEKLFF. DNA of the CDR3: TGTGCCAGCAGCTTATGGGGGTCGGCTAATGAAAAACTGTTTTTT. V usage is TRBV7-2 and J usage is TRBJ1-4, with TRBD1 as a possible D gene (5 bases). The CDR3 contains 15 residues. V gave up 2 bases and J gave up 3 bases, with 10 bases separating them. Germline V CDR1 and CDR2: SGHTA, FQGNSA.

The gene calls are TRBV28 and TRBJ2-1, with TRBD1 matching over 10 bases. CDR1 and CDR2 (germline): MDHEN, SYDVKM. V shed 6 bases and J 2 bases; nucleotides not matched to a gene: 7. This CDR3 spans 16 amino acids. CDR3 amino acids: CASRPGQGSPYNEQFF. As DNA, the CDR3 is TGTGCCAGCAGACCGGGACAGGGGTCCCCCTACAATGAGCAGTTCTTC.

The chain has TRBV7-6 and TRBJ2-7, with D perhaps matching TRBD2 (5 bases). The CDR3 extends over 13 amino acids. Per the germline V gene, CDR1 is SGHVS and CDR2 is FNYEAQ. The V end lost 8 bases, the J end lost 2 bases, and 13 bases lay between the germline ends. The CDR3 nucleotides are TGTGCCAGCTCACGCAGCGGACCCTACGAGCAGTACTTC. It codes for CASSRSGPYEQYF.

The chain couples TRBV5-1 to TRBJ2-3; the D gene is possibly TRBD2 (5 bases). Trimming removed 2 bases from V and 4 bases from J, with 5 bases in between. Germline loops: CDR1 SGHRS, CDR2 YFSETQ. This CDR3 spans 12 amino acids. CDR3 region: CASSFGADTQYF. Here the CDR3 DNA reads TGCGCCAGCAGCTTCGGGGCAGATACGCAGTATTTT.

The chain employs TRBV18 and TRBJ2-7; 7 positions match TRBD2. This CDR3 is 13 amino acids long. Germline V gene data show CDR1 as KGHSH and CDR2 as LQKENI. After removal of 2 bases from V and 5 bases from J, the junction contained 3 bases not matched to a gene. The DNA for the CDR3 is TGTGCCAGCTCACCAGGGGGGGGGAACGAGCAGTACTTC. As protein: CASSPGGGNEQYF. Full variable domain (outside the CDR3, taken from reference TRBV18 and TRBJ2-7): NAGVMQNPRHLVRRRGQEARLRCSPMKGHSHVYWYRQLPEEGLKFMVYLQKENIIDESGMPKERFSAEFPKEGPSILRIQQVVRGDSAAYFCASSPGGGNEQYFGPGTRLTVT.

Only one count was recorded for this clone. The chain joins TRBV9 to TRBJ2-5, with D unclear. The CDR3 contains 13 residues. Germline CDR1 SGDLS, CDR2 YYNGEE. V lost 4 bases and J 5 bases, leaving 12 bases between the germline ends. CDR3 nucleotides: TGTGCCAGCAGCTACGGCGCGTCGGAGACCCAGTACTTC. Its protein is CASSYGASETQYF.

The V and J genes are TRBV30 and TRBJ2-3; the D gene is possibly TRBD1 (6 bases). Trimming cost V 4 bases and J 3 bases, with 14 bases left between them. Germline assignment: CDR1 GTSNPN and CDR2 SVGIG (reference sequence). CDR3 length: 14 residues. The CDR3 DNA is TGTGCCTGGACCCACGGACAGATGACAGATACGCAGTATTTT. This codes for CAWTHGQMTDTQYF.

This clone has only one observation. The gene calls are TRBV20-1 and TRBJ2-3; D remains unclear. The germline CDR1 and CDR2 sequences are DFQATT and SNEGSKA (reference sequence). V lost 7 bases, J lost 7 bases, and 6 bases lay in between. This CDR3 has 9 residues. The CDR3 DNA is TGCAGTGTAGGGTATACGCAGTATTTT. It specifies CSVGYTQYF.

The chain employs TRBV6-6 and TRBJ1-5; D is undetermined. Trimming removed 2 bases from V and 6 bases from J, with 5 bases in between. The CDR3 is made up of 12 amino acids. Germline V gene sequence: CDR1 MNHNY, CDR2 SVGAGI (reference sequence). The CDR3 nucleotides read TGTGCCAGCAGTTACCAGACTCAGCCCCAGCATTTT. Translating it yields CASSYQTQPQHF.

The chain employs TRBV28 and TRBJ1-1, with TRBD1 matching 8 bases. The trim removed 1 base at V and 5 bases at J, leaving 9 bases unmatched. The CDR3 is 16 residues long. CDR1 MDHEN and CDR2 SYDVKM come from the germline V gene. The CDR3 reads CASSLFWTGSVTEAFF. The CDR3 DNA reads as TGTGCCAGCAGTTTATTCTGGACAGGGTCTGTGACTGAAGCTTTCTTT.

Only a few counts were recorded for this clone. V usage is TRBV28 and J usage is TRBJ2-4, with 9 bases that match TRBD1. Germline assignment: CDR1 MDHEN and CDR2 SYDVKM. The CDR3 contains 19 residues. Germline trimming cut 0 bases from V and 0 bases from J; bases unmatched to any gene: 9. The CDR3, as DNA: TGTGCCAGCAGTTTATGGGACAGGGGTTTGAAGGGAGCCAAAAACATTCAGTACTTC. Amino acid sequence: CASSLWDRGLKGAKNIQYF.

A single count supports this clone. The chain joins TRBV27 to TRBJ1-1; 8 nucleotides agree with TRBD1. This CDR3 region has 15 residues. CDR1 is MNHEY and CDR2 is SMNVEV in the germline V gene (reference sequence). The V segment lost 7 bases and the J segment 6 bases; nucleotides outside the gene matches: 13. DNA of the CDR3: TGTGCCAGCACCGATGGACAGGGCGGTAAGCCTGAAGCTTTCTTT. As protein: CASTDGQGGKPEAFF.

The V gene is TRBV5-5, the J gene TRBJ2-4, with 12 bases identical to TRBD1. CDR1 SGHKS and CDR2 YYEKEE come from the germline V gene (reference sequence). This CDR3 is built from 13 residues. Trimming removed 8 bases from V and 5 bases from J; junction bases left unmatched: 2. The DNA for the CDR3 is TGTGCCAGTGGGACAGGGGGCCAAAACATTCAGTACTTC. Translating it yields CASGTGGQNIQYF.

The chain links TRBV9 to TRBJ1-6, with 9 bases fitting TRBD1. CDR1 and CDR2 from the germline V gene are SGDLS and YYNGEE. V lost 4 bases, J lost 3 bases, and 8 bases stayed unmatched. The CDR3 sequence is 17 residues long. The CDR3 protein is CASSPRTGEIYNSPLHF. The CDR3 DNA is TGTGCCAGCAGCCCTCGGACAGGGGAAATCTATAATTCACCCCTCCACTTT.

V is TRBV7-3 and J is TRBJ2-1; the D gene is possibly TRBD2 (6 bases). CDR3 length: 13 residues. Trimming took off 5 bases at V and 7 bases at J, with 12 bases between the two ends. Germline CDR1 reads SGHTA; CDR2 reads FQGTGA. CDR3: CASSPGTLNEQFF. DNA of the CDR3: TGTGCCAGCAGCCCCGGGACTTTGAATGAGCAGTTCTTC.

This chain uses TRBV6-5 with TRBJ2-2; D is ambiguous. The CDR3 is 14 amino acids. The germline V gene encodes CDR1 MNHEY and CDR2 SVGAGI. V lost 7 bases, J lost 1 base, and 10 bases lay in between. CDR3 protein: CASTSTQNTGELFF. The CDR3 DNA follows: TGTGCCAGCACCAGCACTCAGAACACCGGGGAGCTGTTTTTT.

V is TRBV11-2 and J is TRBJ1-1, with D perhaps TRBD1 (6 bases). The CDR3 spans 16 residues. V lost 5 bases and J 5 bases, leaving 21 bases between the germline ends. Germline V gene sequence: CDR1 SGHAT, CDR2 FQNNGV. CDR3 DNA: TGTGCCAGCAGCATCACTGCGGGGGGCGCGGGGACTGAAGCTTTCTTT. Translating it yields CASSITAGGAGTEAFF. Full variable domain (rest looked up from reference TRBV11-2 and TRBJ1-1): EAGVAQSPRYKIIEKRQSVAFWCNPISGHATLYWYQQILGQGPKLLIQFQNNGVVDDSQLPKDRFSAERLKGVDSTLKIQPAKLEDSAVYLCASSITAGGAGTEAFFGQGTRLTVV.

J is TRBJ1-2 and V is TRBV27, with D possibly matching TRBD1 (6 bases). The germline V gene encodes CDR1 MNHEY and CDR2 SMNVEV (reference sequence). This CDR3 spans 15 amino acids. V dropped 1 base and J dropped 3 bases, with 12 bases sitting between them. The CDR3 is CASSLWGGPYYGYTF. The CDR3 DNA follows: TGTGCCAGCAGTTTATGGGGGGGGCCCTACTATGGCTACACCTTC.

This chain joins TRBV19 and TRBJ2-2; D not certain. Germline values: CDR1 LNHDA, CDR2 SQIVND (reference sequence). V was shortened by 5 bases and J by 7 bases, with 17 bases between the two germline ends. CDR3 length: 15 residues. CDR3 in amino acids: CASSVAARVIGELFF. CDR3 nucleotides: TGTGCCAGTAGTGTGGCGGCGCGAGTGATCGGGGAGCTGTTTTTT.

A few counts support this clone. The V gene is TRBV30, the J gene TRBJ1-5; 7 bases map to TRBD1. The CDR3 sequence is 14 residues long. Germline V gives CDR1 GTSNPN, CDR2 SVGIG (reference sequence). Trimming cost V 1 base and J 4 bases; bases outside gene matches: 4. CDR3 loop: CAWSGGQWNQPQHF. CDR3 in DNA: TGTGCCTGGAGTGGGGGACAGTGGAATCAGCCCCAGCATTTT.

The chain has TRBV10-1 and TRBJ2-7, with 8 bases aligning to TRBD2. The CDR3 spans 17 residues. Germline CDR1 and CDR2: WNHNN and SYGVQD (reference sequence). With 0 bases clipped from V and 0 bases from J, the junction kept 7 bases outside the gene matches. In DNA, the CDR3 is TGCGCCAGCAGTGAGTCGGCTAGCGGGCCGAGCTCCTACGAGCAGTACTTC. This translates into CASSESASGPSSYEQYF.

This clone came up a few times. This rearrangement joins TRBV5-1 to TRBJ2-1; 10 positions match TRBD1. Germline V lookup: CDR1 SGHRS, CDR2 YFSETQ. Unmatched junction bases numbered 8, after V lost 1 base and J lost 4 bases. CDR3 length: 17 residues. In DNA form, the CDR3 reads TGCGCCAGCAGCTTGTCTCGGGACAGGGGAAGGTACAATGAGCAGTTCTTC. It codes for CASSLSRDRGRYNEQFF.

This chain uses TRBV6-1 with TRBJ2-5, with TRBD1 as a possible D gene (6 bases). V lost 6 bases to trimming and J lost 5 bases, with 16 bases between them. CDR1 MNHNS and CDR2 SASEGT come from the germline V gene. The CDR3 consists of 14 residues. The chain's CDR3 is CASSRQDGWETQYF. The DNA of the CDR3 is TGTGCCAGCAGCCGACAGGACGGTTGGGAGACCCAGTACTTC.

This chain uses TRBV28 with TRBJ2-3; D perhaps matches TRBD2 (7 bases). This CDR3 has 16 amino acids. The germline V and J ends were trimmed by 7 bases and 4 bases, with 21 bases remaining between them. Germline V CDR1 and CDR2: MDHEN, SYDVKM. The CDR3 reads CASNTPSGGGADTQYF. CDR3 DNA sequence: TGTGCCAGCAATACACCTAGCGGAGGGGGGGCAGATACGCAGTATTTT.

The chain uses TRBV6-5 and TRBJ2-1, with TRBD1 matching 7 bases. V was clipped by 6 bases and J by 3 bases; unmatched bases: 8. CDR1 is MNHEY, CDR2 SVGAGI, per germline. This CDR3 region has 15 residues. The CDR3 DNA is TGTGCCAGCAGCACCGAGACAGGGTTCTACAATGAGCAGTTCTTC. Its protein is CASSTETGFYNEQFF.

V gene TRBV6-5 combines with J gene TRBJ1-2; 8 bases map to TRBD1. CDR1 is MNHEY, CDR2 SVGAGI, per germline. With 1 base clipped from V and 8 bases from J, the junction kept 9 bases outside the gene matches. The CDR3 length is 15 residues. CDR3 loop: CASSYFTTRGLGYTF. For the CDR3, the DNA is TGTGCCAGCAGTTACTTTACCACCAGGGGGCTGGGCTACACCTTC.

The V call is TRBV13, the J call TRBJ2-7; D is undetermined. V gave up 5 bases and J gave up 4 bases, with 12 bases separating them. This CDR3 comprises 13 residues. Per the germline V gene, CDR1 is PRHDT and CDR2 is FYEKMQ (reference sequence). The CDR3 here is CASSTGFSYEQYF. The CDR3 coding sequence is TGTGCCAGCAGCACGGGTTTCTCGTACGAGCAGTACTTC.

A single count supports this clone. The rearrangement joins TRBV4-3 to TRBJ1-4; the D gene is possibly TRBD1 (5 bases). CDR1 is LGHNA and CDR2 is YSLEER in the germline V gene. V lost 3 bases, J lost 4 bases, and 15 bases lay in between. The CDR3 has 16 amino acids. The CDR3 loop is CASSHPVAGGNEKLFF. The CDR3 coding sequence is TGCGCCAGCAGCCACCCCGTGGCCGGGGGTAATGAAAAACTGTTTTTT.